What follows are 15 T cell receptor beta chains derived from one specimen sequenced in a study of T cell repertoires in aging, cancer and after chemotherapy. The template was genomic DNA from peripheral blood, not RNA. Multiplex touch-down PCR with TRB-A/B primers amplified rearranged V-D-J TRB sequences. TCRdb reanalysed the multiplex PCR reads using MiXCR and keeps one entry per CDR3 protein. The sample lists a few thousand distinct CDR3 sequences; nearly 45% were seen once. The sample comprised blood. The receptors were gathered from a human donor with a solid tumor.

The chain is built from TRBV19 and TRBJ2-5, with a tentative D call TRBD2 (6 bases). The CDR3 covers 16 residues. Trimming took 4 bases from V and 2 from J, leaving 17 bases between them. The germline V gene has CDR1 LNHDA and CDR2 SQIVND (reference sequence). Here the CDR3 DNA reads TGTGCCAGTAGTAACCTTGCGGGGCCGGTTCAAGAGACCCAGTACTTC. This gives the protein CASSNLAGPVQETQYF.

The table lists this clonotype with a few counts. The chain recombines TRBV5-6 with TRBJ2-7; tentative D call: TRBD2 (6 bases). CDR1 is SGHDT and CDR2 is YYEEEE in the germline V gene. Trimming shortened V by 2 bases and J by 3 bases, and 18 bases separated the two germline ends. The CDR3 length is 16 residues. Here the CDR3 DNA reads TGTGCCAGCAGCTTCGGAGGGACGCTTTCCTACTACGAGCAGTACTTC. Translating gives CASSFGGTLSYYEQYF.

V and J are TRBV29-1 and TRBJ2-6; D gene unclear. V shed 4 bases and J shed 3 bases, with 7 bases lying between them. Germline V gene sequence: CDR1 SQVTM, CDR2 ANQGSEA. This CDR3 spans 13 amino acids. Here the CDR3 reads CSVGESGANVLTF. In nucleotides, the CDR3 is TGCAGCGTTGGCGAAAGTGGGGCCAACGTCCTGACTTTC. Filled out from reference TRBV29-1 and TRBJ2-6, the complete variable domain reads SAVISQKPSRDICQRGTSLTIQCQVDSQVTMMFWYRQQPGQSLTLIATANQGSEATYESGFVIDKFPISRPNLTFSTLTVSNMSPEDSSIYLCSVGESGANVLTFGAGSRLTVL.

The chain uses TRBV20-1 and TRBJ2-7; D may correspond to TRBD1 or TRBD2 (5 bases each). CDR1 is DFQATT and CDR2 is SNEGSKA in the germline V gene (reference sequence). The ends were cut back, 5 bases at V and 6 bases at J, with 17 bases in the middle. This CDR3 region has 13 residues. The CDR3 bases are TGCAGTGCTCAAACACCCCCTGGGACCGAGCAGTACTTC. Its translation is CSAQTPPGTEQYF.

A word on this clonotype: At one end the junction does not follow the germline gene, possibly because of a read error. The CDR3, as DNA: TGCAGTGCTGGGGGACAGGGGAACTCTGAAGCTTTCTTT. This codes for CSAGGQGNSEAFF. The chain carries TRBV20-1 and TRBJ1-1; 10 nucleotides align to TRBD1. Per the germline V gene, CDR1 is DFQATT and CDR2 is SNEGSKA (reference sequence). The CDR3 has 13 amino acids.

This clonotype has only a few counts. The chain couples TRBV30 to TRBJ1-1, with a possible D match to TRBD1 (6 bases). V was shortened by 1 base and J by 1 base, with 13 bases between the two germline ends. The CDR3 loop spans 15 amino acids. Germline V gives CDR1 GTSNPN, CDR2 SVGIG (reference sequence). CDR3 DNA: TGTGCCTGGAGTGCCGGGGGGGCGAGGAACACTGAAGCTTTCTTT. Encoded protein: CAWSAGGARNTEAFF.

This clonotype was detected only a few times. This chain links TRBV7-2 with TRBJ2-3, with TRBD1 as a possible D gene (6 bases). Looked up from germline, CDR1 is SGHTA and CDR2 is FQGNSA. V was pared by 5 bases and J by 6 bases, with 12 bases between. This CDR3 spans 13 amino acids. CDR3 protein: CASSPARGDTQYF. In DNA form, the CDR3 reads TGTGCCAGCAGCCCAGCTAGGGGGGATACGCAGTATTTT.

This clonotype came up a few times. The J gene is TRBJ1-6, the V gene TRBV7-6, with D possibly matching TRBD1 (6 bases). Between the trimmed V and J ends, which lost 4 bases and 8 bases, there was a span of 12 bases. CDR3 length equals 14 residues. Germline CDR1 SGHVS, CDR2 FNYEAQ. CDR3 in DNA: TGTGCCAGCAGCTACAGGGCGTACGATTCACCCCTCCACTTT. Translation gives CASSYRAYDSPLHF.

CDR3: CASSLTSRLAERTDTQYF. DNA of the CDR3: TGTGCCAGCAGCTTAACTTCGCGACTAGCGGAACGCACAGATACGCAGTATTTT. The chain carries TRBV7-2 and TRBJ2-3; 9 nucleotides align to TRBD2. Trimming took 2 bases from V and 1 from J; bases not matched to a gene: 10. The CDR3 length is 18 residues. Germline CDR1 SGHTA, CDR2 FQGNSA.

This clonotype has only a few counts. The chain uses TRBV7-6 and TRBJ1-2; TRBD1 might be the D (6 bases). V was cut by 0 bases and J by 6 bases, with 14 bases left in between. The germline V gene encodes CDR1 SGHVS and CDR2 FNYEAQ. CDR3 length equals 15 residues. In DNA form, the CDR3 reads TGTGCCAGCAGCTTAGCGGGGGACATCGGCCATGGCTACACCTTC. Encoded protein: CASSLAGDIGHGYTF.

The V call is TRBV7-2, the J call TRBJ1-1; D not certain. Deletions cut 8 bases from V and 1 base from J, with 8 bases between. The CDR3 runs 12 residues. Germline CDR1 reads SGHTA; CDR2 reads FQGNSA. The CDR3 protein is CASSNRNTEAFF. CDR3 nucleotide sequence: TGTGCCAGCTCCAACCGGAACACTGAAGCTTTCTTT.

The chain uses TRBV29-1 and TRBJ2-1; unclear D gene. CDR3 size: 12 residues. Germline V gene data show CDR1 as SQVTM and CDR2 as ANQGSEA. V lost 4 bases and J lost 5, with 9 bases in between. The CDR3 DNA sequence: TGCAGCGTTGGTTATGTTAACAATGAGCAGTTCTTC. It codes for CSVGYVNNEQFF.

The chain uses TRBV12-3 or TRBV12-4 and TRBJ2-7; no reliable D call. The CDR3 totals 14 residues. V lost 5 bases, J lost 0 bases, and 11 bases lay in between. The CDR3 here is CASSLLTSSYEQYF. The CDR3 DNA reads TGTGCCAGCAGTCTCCTCACATCCTCCTACGAGCAGTACTTC.

This clonotype came up a few times. V is TRBV6-1 and J is TRBJ1-2; a weak D match, TRBD1 (5 bases). This CDR3 region has 13 residues. V was pared by 3 bases and J by 3 bases, with 8 bases between. The germline gives CDR1 MNHNS, CDR2 SASEGT. The CDR3 region is CASSDQGYYGYTF. The CDR3 DNA follows: TGTGCCAGCAGTGATCAGGGCTACTATGGCTACACCTTC.

The genes are TRBV7-3 and TRBJ2-5, with 9 bases lining up with TRBD1. V was clipped by 4 bases and J by 5 bases; unmatched bases: 5. The CDR3 spans 14 residues. The germline gives CDR1 SGHTA, CDR2 FQGTGA. CDR3 amino acids: CASSSTGGLETQYF. The CDR3 DNA reads TGTGCCAGCAGCTCAACAGGGGGCTTGGAGACCCAGTACTTC.